This T cell receptor (beta chain) was documented in a study of T cell responses to AZD1222 COVID-19 vaccine. The sample holds a few counts of this clone. Produced via immunoSEQ multiplex PCR; TCRdb's table is partial and in-frame only. This table has more than 90,000 clones, over 75% appearing once. CDR3 length: 13 amino acids. CDR1 is MNHEY, CDR2 SMNVEV, per germline (reference sequence). Trimming stripped 5 bases from V and 10 bases from J, with 12 bases between. This chain joins TRBV27 and TRBJ1-6; D may be TRBD1 (6 bases). This receptor was obtained from an adult in good health. The source material was peripheral blood, sampled on day 0 of AZD1222 vaccination. CDR3 coding DNA: TGTGCCAGCAGTGTAATGGGGGCCTCACCCCTCCACTTT. Its protein product is CASSVMGASPLHF.